This T cell receptor beta chain was sequenced for a study of Ad26.COV2.S vaccination and SARS-CoV-2 variants. Whole-study context: Recipients of Ad26.COV2.S got it intramuscularly, once or twice 56 days apart.

Study-level findings and limits: Relative to placebo recipients, vaccine recipients exhibited elevated spike-specific TCR breadth.

Notes on this clone: The antigen is unknown.

This CDR3 has 15 residues. Trimming cost V 1 base and J 0 bases; bases outside gene matches: 3. CDR1 and CDR2 (germline): LGHNA, YSLEER. The treatment is: roughly 20 received Ad26.COV2.S at low or high dose, single or two shots; about 5 received placebo; per-sample allocation not given. Samples analyzed were those drawn on day 63 after the first vaccine or placebo injection. The vaccine delivered Wuhan-strain SARS-CoV-2 spike through an Ad26 vector. Profiled with immunoSEQ multiplex PCR; TCRdb holds only in-frame clones, not every one. Of a few hundred thousand clones listed, 90% were seen once; the top ten hold 9.5% to 15%.

Sequenced here: peripheral blood, sampled in a trial of Ad26.COV2.S vaccine versus placebo. The gene calls are TRBV4-3 and TRBJ2-7; 7 bases are a match to TRBD2. The clonotype was recovered from a person aged 18-65 years who received the Ad26.COV2.S COVID-19 vaccine or a placebo. The DNA for the CDR3 is TGCGCCAGCAGCCAAGGCCGGGACTACTCCTACGAGCAGTACTTC. Its translation: CASSQGRDYSYEQYF.